Listed here are 5 T cell receptor beta chains from one sample, sequenced in a study of T cell responses to AZD1222 COVID-19 vaccine. Sequencing used immunoSEQ multiplex PCR; TCRdb keeps in-frame clones, though not all of them. The repertoire consists of 150,000 to 200,000 clones, with around nine tenths occurring once and the leading ten covering 3.5% to 4%. Sequenced here: peripheral blood, sampled 28 days after the second dose of the MenACWY control vaccine. The origin of the receptors is an adult who received the MenACWY meningococcal vaccine as a control.

The chain couples TRBV28 to TRBJ2-3; D gene uncertain. Per germline, CDR1 MDHEN and CDR2 SYDVKM. V lost 6 bases to trimming and J lost 4 bases, with 8 bases between them. This CDR3 comprises 12 residues. The CDR3 reads CASRVRADTQYF. The DNA of the CDR3 is TGTGCCAGCAGAGTAAGGGCAGATACGCAGTATTTT.

This chain links TRBV20-1 with TRBJ1-1, with D possibly TRBD1 on 5 matching bases. The V gene's germline CDR1 is DFQATT and CDR2 SNEGSKA (reference sequence). V was trimmed by 3 bases and J by 0 bases, leaving 11 bases between them. The CDR3 spans 14 residues. The CDR3 DNA reads TGCAGTGCTAGTCGAGGGGAATTGAACACTGAAGCTTTCTTT. Protein sequence: CSASRGELNTEAFF.

The rearrangement uses TRBV27 and TRBJ1-3, with D tentatively TRBD1 (6 bases). Trimming took off 0 bases at V and 0 bases at J, with 15 bases between the two ends. Per germline, CDR1 MNHEY and CDR2 SMNVEV (reference sequence). The CDR3 extends over 18 amino acids. CDR3 in DNA: TGTGCCAGCAGTTTATCAGCCCCGGGGGCGAACTCTGGAAACACCATATATTTT. Amino acids: CASSLSAPGANSGNTIYF.

The chain links TRBV11-3 to TRBJ2-1; a weak D match, TRBD2 (5 bases). V lost 1 base to trimming and J lost 4 bases, with 11 bases between them. This CDR3 is built from 15 residues. In germline, CDR1 is SGHNT, CDR2 YENEEA. Here the CDR3 reads CASSLGASGYNEQFF. The DNA of the CDR3 is TGTGCCAGCAGCTTAGGCGCCAGCGGTTACAATGAGCAGTTCTTC.

The chain uses TRBV18 and TRBJ2-1; a weak D match, TRBD1 (5 bases). CDR1 KGHSH and CDR2 LQKENI come from the germline V gene. The CDR3 is 17 amino acids. Trimming shortened V by 6 bases and J by 0 bases, and 18 bases separated the two germline ends. This CDR3 reads CASSQSQSQGSYNEQFF. CDR3 coding DNA: TGTGCCAGCTCCCAGTCGCAGAGCCAGGGCTCCTACAATGAGCAGTTCTTC.